The 9 T cell receptor beta chains presented below share a single source sample, sequenced in a study of identical twins. MiXCR, applied by TCRdb to the 5' RACE reads, yields one record per CDR3 protein. The sample contains around 340,000 distinct CDR3 sequences, 12% of which appear only once. These data also featured in a second study, about yellow fever vaccine responses in identical twins.

Sample: CD8+ T cells sorted from blood. The receptors were sampled from a woman under 30 in good health.

At least ten counts were recorded for this clonotype. The gene calls are TRBV27 and TRBJ2-1; TRBD1 might be the D (6 bases). Germline V gene data show CDR1 as MNHEY and CDR2 as SMNVEV (reference sequence). Between the trimmed V and J ends, which lost 2 bases and 1 base, there was a span of 15 bases. This CDR3 comprises 17 residues. The CDR3 DNA follows: TGTGCCAGCAGTTTAGGGGTAGGGGGACCTTCCTACAATGAGCAGTTCTTC. The encoded protein is CASSLGVGGPSYNEQFF.

V gene TRBV4-1 combines with J gene TRBJ2-2; D gene uncertain. The CDR3 is 12 amino acids. Trimming cost V 1 base and J 13 bases, with 10 bases left between them. Germline V CDR1 and CDR2: MGHRA, YSYEKL. Written as DNA, the CDR3 is TGCGCCAGCAGCCAAGTCAATGTTGGGCTGTTTTTT. Translated, it gives CASSQVNVGLFF.

This clonotype was picked up many times. The gene calls are TRBV29-1 and TRBJ2-4, with 9 positions matching TRBD2. The CDR3 runs to 15 residues. J was trimmed by 4 bases and V by 7 bases; bases with no gene match: 11. Per the germline V gene, CDR1 is SQVTM and CDR2 is ANQGSEA. The CDR3 sequence is CSAISGSEAKNIQYF. The CDR3 DNA reads as TGCAGCGCCATTAGCGGGAGTGAGGCGAAAAACATTCAGTACTTC.

J is TRBJ1-2 and V is TRBV29-1; TRBD1 matches at 9 bases. The junction had 3 bases not matched to a gene; V was cut back by 5 bases and J by 2 bases. Germline V gene sequence: CDR1 SQVTM, CDR2 ANQGSEA. The CDR3 totals 13 residues. The CDR3 protein is CSVRDRGNYGYTF. The CDR3 DNA sequence: TGCAGCGTTCGAGACAGGGGGAACTATGGCTACACCTTC.

This clonotype has just a few counts. The chain carries TRBV9 and TRBJ2-3; 9 positions agree with TRBD2. Germline lookup yields CDR1 SGDLS and CDR2 YYNGEE. Trimming took 0 bases from V and 0 from J; bases not matched to a gene: 8. This CDR3 is built from 18 residues. The CDR3 spells CASSVGGLAGTSTDTQYF. CDR3 nucleotide sequence: TGTGCCAGCAGCGTAGGTGGTCTAGCGGGGACCAGCACAGATACGCAGTATTTT.

This clonotype was seen repeatedly, ten times or more. V gene TRBV12-3 or TRBV12-4 combines with J gene TRBJ2-7; TRBD2 matches 8 bases. V shed 3 bases, J shed 4 bases, and the junction held 2 bases outside the gene matches. CDR3 length: 13 residues. The CDR3 loop reads CASSLGLGYEQYF. In DNA, the CDR3 is TGTGCCAGCAGTTTGGGACTAGGGTACGAGCAGTACTTC.

This clonotype was counted many times. The CDR3 region is CASTTLRWATGELFF. For the CDR3, the DNA is TGTGCCAGCACGACCCTAAGATGGGCCACCGGGGAGCTGTTTTTT. J is TRBJ2-2 and V is TRBV27, with D unresolved. This CDR3 spans 15 amino acids. CDR1 and CDR2 from the germline V gene are MNHEY and SMNVEV (reference sequence). The V end was cut by 7 bases, the J end by 4 bases, with 16 bases between.

The CDR3 loop reads CASSNGPGLAIDEQFF. Written as DNA, the CDR3 is TGTGCCAGCAGTAACGGACCGGGACTAGCTATTGATGAGCAGTTCTTC. This chain links TRBV27 with TRBJ2-1, with 9 bases that match TRBD2. V lost 5 bases to trimming and J lost 8 bases; unmatched junction nucleotides: 13. The CDR3 consists of 16 residues. The V gene's germline CDR1 is MNHEY and CDR2 SMNVEV (reference sequence).

This clonotype is labeled medium-sized. The genes are TRBV4-2 and TRBJ2-3; tentative D call: TRBD1 (6 bases). The CDR3 spans 16 residues. With 0 bases removed from V and 1 base from J, the gap between germline ends came to 11 bases. Germline V gene lookup returns CDR1 LGHNA and CDR2 YNFKEQ. The CDR3 DNA reads as TGTGCCAGCAGCCAAGATTTGGCAGGGGGCACAGATACGCAGTATTTT. It yields the protein CASSQDLAGGTDTQYF.